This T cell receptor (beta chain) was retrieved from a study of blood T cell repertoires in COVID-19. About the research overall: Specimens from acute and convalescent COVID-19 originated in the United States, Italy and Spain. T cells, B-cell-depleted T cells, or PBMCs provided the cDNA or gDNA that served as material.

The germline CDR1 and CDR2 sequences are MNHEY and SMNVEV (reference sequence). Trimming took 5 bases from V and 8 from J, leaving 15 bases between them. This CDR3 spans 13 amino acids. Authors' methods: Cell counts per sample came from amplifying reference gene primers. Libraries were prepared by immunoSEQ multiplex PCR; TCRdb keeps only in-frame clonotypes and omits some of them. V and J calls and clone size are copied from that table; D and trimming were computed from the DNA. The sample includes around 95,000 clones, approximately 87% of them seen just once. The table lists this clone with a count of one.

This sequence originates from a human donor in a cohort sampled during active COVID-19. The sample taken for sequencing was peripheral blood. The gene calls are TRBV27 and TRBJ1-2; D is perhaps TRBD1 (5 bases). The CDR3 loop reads CASSPDKAWGYTF. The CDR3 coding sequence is TGTGCCAGCAGTCCGGACAAGGCATGGGGCTACACCTTC.